This TCR beta chain is from a study of cytomegalovirus exposure and HLA in healthy donors. Points from the study as a whole: According to the study, 160 or so TCR beta chains were cytomegalovirus-associated. High sensitivity and specificity were reportedly achieved when the classifier diagnosed cytomegalovirus status.

Of note for this clone: The antigen remains undetermined.

The study ran its PCR with 60 Vbeta and 13 Jbeta primers. Repertoires were generated with immunoSEQ multiplex PCR, while TCRdb's copy carries only in-frame clones and drops some. The repertoire has tens of thousands of clones, about 74% of them found once; the top ten carry about 14%. Each donor was nominally healthy when sampled (though unrecorded immune exposures were likely). This CDR3 has 13 residues. Trimming left V 8 bases short and J 4 bases short, with 13 bases between. Germline values: CDR1 SEHNR, CDR2 FQNEAQ (reference sequence). This sequence joins TRBV7-9 and TRBJ2-3; TRBD2 is a possible D gene (6 bases). The sequence was collected from a woman aged 45-65 years in good health and CMV-seropositive. Sequenced material: PBMCs. Written as DNA, the CDR3 is TGTGCCAGCCGGGACTTTCAACCAGATACGCAGTATTTT. Its translation: CASRDFQPDTQYF.